This TCR beta chain was identified in a study of OX40 agonist ivuxolimab in advanced cancers. Blood got drawn at baseline, again on cycle 4 day 1, and then on cycle 7 day 1. V lost 2 bases, J lost 0 bases, and 3 bases stayed unmatched. The CDR3 has 15 residues. Looked up from germline, CDR1 is MNHEY and CDR2 is SMNVEV (reference sequence). The data were produced by immunoSEQ multiplex PCR, yet TCRdb's version contains in-frame clones alone and is incomplete. The data show approximately 82,000 clones, with around 84% seen just once and approximately 2% held by the top ten. The source was CD4+ or CD8+ T cells sorted from blood, collected in a trial of the OX40 agonist ivuxolimab. This chain joins TRBV27 and TRBJ1-1; TRBD1 matches at 7 bases. This TCR was sampled from an adult with an advanced solid tumor such as melanoma, head and neck, liver or kidney cancer. The CDR3 sequence: CASSLPGGMNTEAFF. The CDR3 DNA reads as TGTGCCAGCAGTTTACCAGGGGGAATGAACACTGAAGCTTTCTTT.